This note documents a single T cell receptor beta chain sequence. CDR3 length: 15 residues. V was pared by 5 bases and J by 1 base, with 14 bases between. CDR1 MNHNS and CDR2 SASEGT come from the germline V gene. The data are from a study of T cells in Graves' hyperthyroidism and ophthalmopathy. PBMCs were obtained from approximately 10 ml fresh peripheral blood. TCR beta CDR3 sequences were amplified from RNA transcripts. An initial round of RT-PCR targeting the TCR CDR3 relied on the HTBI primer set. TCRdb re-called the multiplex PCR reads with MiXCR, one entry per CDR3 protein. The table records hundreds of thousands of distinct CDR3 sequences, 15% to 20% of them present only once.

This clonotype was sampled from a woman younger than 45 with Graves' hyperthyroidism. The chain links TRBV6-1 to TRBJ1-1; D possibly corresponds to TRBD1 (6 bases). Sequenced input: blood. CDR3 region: CASSHTGRGNTEAFF. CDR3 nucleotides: TGTGCCAGCAGTCATACGGGCAGGGGGAACACTGAAGCTTTCTTT.